This TCR beta chain was captured in a study of T cells in Graves' hyperthyroidism and ophthalmopathy. The source material, RNA transcripts, was used to amplify TCR beta CDR3 regions. RT-PCR in the first round (using the HTBI primer set) targeted the TCR CDR3. From the multiplex PCR reads, TCRdb called clonotypes with MiXCR, one entry per CDR3 protein. The data hold 480,000 or so distinct CDR3 sequences, with over 45% observed a single time. Unmatched junction bases numbered 13, after V lost 2 bases and J lost 4 bases. Germline values: CDR1 SGHTA, CDR2 FQGNSA. The CDR3 is 18 residues long. The TCR originated in an adult woman with Graves' disease, either hyperthyroidism or ophthalmopathy (not recorded which). V usage is TRBV7-2 and J usage is TRBJ1-5; 8 bases are shared with TRBD1. Sequencing input: peripheral blood or thyroid tissue (not recorded which). In nucleotides, the CDR3 is TGTGCCAGCAGCTTAAATCCAGGGGGCACCGGGTTAAATCAGCCCCAGCATTTT. This encodes CASSLNPGGTGLNQPQHF.